These T cell receptor beta chains were read from a single sample in a study of shared clonotypes between healthy human individuals. Assay used: immunoSEQ multiplex PCR; TCRdb lists only in-frame clones, some missing. The top ten hold nearly 1.5% of the sample, which has over a million clones, 65% to 75% seen once. Sequencing was carried out using memory CD4+ T cells sorted from blood. Receptors were obtained from a man between 18 and 35 years old in good health. The CDR3 runs from the conserved cysteine through the conserved F or W. Fields, in order: D gene, clone size, V gene, CDR3 length, J gene, CDR3 DNA, CDR3 protein. The D gene is left open where the match is weak. Not every row has a clone size; where given, it reads once, few, many or a size class.

>NA|NA|TRBV11-2|13|TRBJ1-4
TGTGCCAGCAGCGTGGGGAGGCAGGGGAAACTGTTTTTT
CASSVGRQGKLFF
>TRBD2|NA|TRBV7-2|15|TRBJ2-2
TGTGCCAGCAGGGAAAGACTAGCGAGCACCGGGGAGCTGTTTTTT
CASRERLASTGELFF
>NA|many|TRBV6-1|11|TRBJ1-1
TGTGCCAGCAGTGAAGCTCGGCAGGGATTTTTT
CASSEARQGFF
>NA|NA|TRBV7-9|16|TRBJ1-3
TGTGCCAGCAGCTTAGAATACGGTAGTTCTGGAAACACCATATATTTT
CASSLEYGSSGNTIYF
>NA|NA|TRBV28|13|TRBJ1-2
TGTGCCAGCACCAAAGGGGAAAACTATGGCTACACCTTC
CASTKGENYGYTF
>NA|NA|TRBV10-1|13|TRBJ2-7
TGCGCCAGCAGTGAGGACACATCCTACGAGCAGTACTTC
CASSEDTSYEQYF
>TRBD2|NA|TRBV6-6|16|TRBJ2-5
TGTGCCAGCGGAACTCGCGGCGGGAGGGTCGAAGAGACCCAGTACTTC
CASGTRGGRVEETQYF
>TRBD2|NA|TRBV9|16|TRBJ2-2
TGTGCCAGCAGCGTAGAGGTGGTAGCGGGAACCGGGGAGCTGTTTTTT
CASSVEVVAGTGELFF
>TRBD2|NA|TRBV5-1|14|TRBJ2-7
TGCGCCAGCAGGACTAGCGGGGACTCCTACGAGCAGTACTTC
CASRTSGDSYEQYF
>TRBD1|NA|TRBV11-1|16|TRBJ1-6
TGTGCCAGCAGCTTAACCCCGGACAGGGGTAATTCACCCCTCCACTTT
CASSLTPDRGNSPLHF
>TRBD1|few|TRBV19|13|TRBJ1-6
TGTGCCAGTAAGGGACAGGGAAATTCACCCCTCCACTTT
CASKGQGNSPLHF
>NA|NA|TRBV7-8|12|TRBJ1-1
TGTGCCAGCAGCTCGGGAGGGACTGAAGCTTTCTTT
CASSSGGTEAFF
>TRBD1|NA|TRBV29-1|14|TRBJ1-3
TGCAGCGTTGTTGGGACAGGGACTGGAAACACCATATATTTT
CSVVGTGTGNTIYF
>NA|few|TRBV23-1|12|TRBJ1-6
TGCGCCAGCAGTCGGGTTAATTCACCCCTCCACTTT
CASSRVNSPLHF
>NA|NA|TRBV11-3|13|TRBJ2-5
TGTGCCAGCAGCTTAGTACAGACAGAGACCCAGTACTTC
CASSLVQTETQYF
>NA|once|TRBV2|15|TRBJ2-2
TGTGCCAGCAGAGCCGGGACACAAAACACCGGGGAGCTGTTTTTT
CASRAGTQNTGELFF
>TRBD2|NA|TRBV7-2|16|TRBJ2-7
TGTGCCAGCAGCTTAAGAGCGGGAGGTAGCTCCTACGAGCAGTACTTC
CASSLRAGGSSYEQYF
>NA|NA|TRBV11-3|12|TRBJ2-2
TGTGCCAGCAGCTCCAATGACGGGGAGCTGTTTTTT
CASSSNDGELFF
>NA|NA|TRBV27|13|TRBJ1-1
TGTGCCAGCAGCCTTATTTTCAGGGCTGAAGCTTTCTTT
CASSLIFRAEAFF
>NA|NA|TRBV2|13|TRBJ2-7
TGTGCCAGCAGCCAGGCGAGCTCCTACGAGCAGTACTTC
CASSQASSYEQYF
>NA|few|TRBV2|14|TRBJ1-3
TGTGCCAGCAGTGGGGGGACCTCTGGAAACACCATATATTTT
CASSGGTSGNTIYF
>NA|few|TRBV6-5|16|TRBJ2-2
TGTGCCAGCAGTTACTCGAACGGTCCGAACACCGGGGAGCTGTTTTTT
CASSYSNGPNTGELFF
>TRBD2|NA|TRBV2|15|TRBJ2-7
TGTGCCAGCAGTGAAGCGGGGGGGAGTCTCAACGAGCAGTACTTC
CASSEAGGSLNEQYF
>TRBD1|NA|TRBV29-1|12|TRBJ2-5
TGCAGCGCAGGACAGGCTCAAGAGACCCAGTACTTC
CSAGQAQETQYF
>TRBD2|many|TRBV7-2|15|TRBJ2-7
TGTGCCAGCAGCTTAGCGACTAGCAGTGTCAACGAGCAGTACTTC
CASSLATSSVNEQYF
>NA|NA|TRBV10-3|11|TRBJ1-2
TGTGCCATCAGTGAGGACTATGGCTACACCTTC
CAISEDYGYTF